Each of the 30 T cell receptor beta chains below was sequenced from the same sample in a study of blood T cell repertoires in COVID-19. TCRdb's copy holds only in-frame clones and misses some; the assay was immunoSEQ multiplex PCR. There are around 130,000 clones in the sample; approximately 88% occur only once, and 1.4% lies in the top ten. Sequences were obtained from peripheral blood. These receptor sequences come from a man in his fifties or sixties with acute or convalescent COVID-19.

The CDR3 spells CASIWGGTGRLSSGNTIYF. CDR3 in DNA: TGTGCCAGCATATGGGGGGGGACAGGGCGTCTAAGCTCTGGAAACACCATATATTTT. This chain uses TRBV2 with TRBJ1-3, with 9 bases aligning to TRBD1. Per the germline V gene, CDR1 is SNHLY and CDR2 is FYNNEI. Trimming at V came to 7 bases and at J to 0 bases, leaving 16 bases not matched to a gene. CDR3 length: 19 residues.

The V call is TRBV19, the J call TRBJ2-1; 11 nucleotides agree with TRBD2. Per germline, CDR1 LNHDA and CDR2 SQIVND (reference sequence). The CDR3 runs 15 residues. Trimming at V came to 5 bases and at J to 4 bases, leaving 4 bases not matched to a gene. In nucleotides, the CDR3 is TGTGCCAGTAGTTTGCCTAGCGGGAGGTACAATGAGCAGTTCTTC. This encodes CASSLPSGRYNEQFF. Filled out from reference TRBV19 and TRBJ2-1, the complete variable domain reads DGGITQSPKYLFRKEGQNVTLSCEQNLNHDAMYWYRQDPGQGLRLIYYSQIVNDFQKGDIAEGYSVSREKKESFPLTVTSAQKNPTAFYLCASSLPSGRYNEQFFGPGTRLTVL.

The sample holds one count of this clone. The chain recombines TRBV19 with TRBJ1-1; D gene ambiguous. The CDR3 loop spans 14 amino acids. CDR1 and CDR2 from the germline V gene are LNHDA and SQIVND (reference sequence). Trimming pared 4 bases from V and 0 bases from J, leaving 9 bases between. CDR3 in DNA: TGTGCCAGTAGTAGTACACGATTGAACACTGAAGCTTTCTTT. Encoded protein: CASSSTRLNTEAFF.

The chain combines TRBV24-1 with TRBJ2-1; 10 positions agree with TRBD1. This CDR3 is 16 amino acids long. The V gene's germline CDR1 is KGHDR and CDR2 SFDVKD. The ends lost 2 bases at V and 9 bases at J; junction bases unmatched: 9. CDR3 DNA sequence: TGTGCCACCAGTGATTGGACAGGGGGGGACAAATCTGAGCAGTTCTTC. Its translation: CATSDWTGGDKSEQFF.

In its sample, this clone was seen a few times. V and J are TRBV19 and TRBJ1-3; TRBD1 might be the D (6 bases). The germline V and J ends were trimmed by 3 bases and 1 base, with 10 bases remaining between them. CDR1 and CDR2 (germline): LNHDA, SQIVND (reference sequence). This CDR3 is 15 amino acids long. The CDR3 DNA follows: TGTGCCAGTAGTATGTTCAGGGGTTCTGGAAACACCATATATTTT. Its protein product is CASSMFRGSGNTIYF.

The J gene is TRBJ1-5, the V gene TRBV30; D uncertain. Trimming cost V 3 bases and J 9 bases, with 9 bases left between them. The CDR3 runs 11 residues. Germline lookup yields CDR1 GTSNPN and CDR2 SVGIG (reference sequence). As DNA, the CDR3 is TGTGCCTGGAGGCGGGAGGGGCCCCAGCATTTT. Amino acids: CAWRREGPQHF.

In this sample, this clone turned up once. This chain joins TRBV30 and TRBJ1-4; D gene ambiguous. Trimming took off 5 bases at V and 7 bases at J, with 14 bases between the two ends. This CDR3 comprises 13 residues. CDR1 and CDR2 from the germline V gene are GTSNPN and SVGIG (reference sequence). CDR3 bases: TGTGCCTGGGCCGTACGCCCGGGTGAAAAACTGTTTTTT. Translation gives CAWAVRPGEKLFF. Looking up the rest from reference TRBV30 and TRBJ1-4 gives the full variable domain: SQTIHQWPATLVQPVGSPLSLECTVEGTSNPNLYWYRQAAGRGLQLLFYSVGIGQISSEVPQNLSASRPQDRQFILSSKKLLLSDSGFYLCAWAVRPGEKLFFGSGTQLSVL.

Here the CDR3 DNA reads TGTGCCAGCAGCATGACAGGGGGTGTATGGAATGAAAAACTGTTTTTT. Its protein product is CASSMTGGVWNEKLFF. The chain combines TRBV5-6 with TRBJ1-4; TRBD1 matches at 9 bases. The germline gives CDR1 SGHDT, CDR2 YYEEEE. This CDR3 comprises 16 residues. Germline trimming cut 4 bases from V and 5 bases from J; bases unmatched to any gene: 9.

The rearrangement joins TRBV2 to TRBJ2-5; 14 bases agree with TRBD2. CDR1 and CDR2 (germline): SNHLY, FYNNEI. J lost 5 bases, V lost 4 bases, and 12 bases had no gene match. There are 18 residues in the CDR3. CDR3 amino acids: CASSGGTSGGPEGETQYF. The CDR3 coding sequence is TGTGCCAGCAGTGGAGGGACTAGCGGGGGCCCGGAGGGGGAGACCCAGTACTTC.

The chain has TRBV2 and TRBJ1-4; possible D gene TRBD1, 5 bases. Germline CDR1 reads SNHLY; CDR2 reads FYNNEI. V was cut by 6 bases and J by 8 bases, with 22 bases left in between. The CDR3 length is 16 residues. The CDR3 protein is CASRKTNPGYQEKLFF. CDR3 bases: TGTGCCAGCAGGAAGACCAACCCAGGGTATCAGGAAAAACTGTTTTTT.

The rearrangement uses TRBV25-1 and TRBJ1-1, with no clear D. CDR3 length equals 14 residues. Per germline, CDR1 MGHDK and CDR2 SYGVNS. Trimming cost V 3 bases and J 1 base, with 9 bases left between them. The CDR3 DNA sequence: TGTGCCAGCAGTGATGGGCGGGAGAACACTGAAGCTTTCTTT. It yields the protein CASSDGRENTEAFF. The complete variable domain, with remaining parts taken from reference TRBV25-1 and TRBJ1-1, reads EADIYQTPRYLVIGTGKKITLECSQTMGHDKMYWYQQDPGMELHLIHYSYGVNSTEKGDLSSESTVSRIRTEHFPLTLESARPSHTSQYLCASSDGRENTEAFFGQGTRLTVV.

The chain links TRBV7-3 to TRBJ1-2; D might be TRBD1 (5 bases). Germline CDR1 and CDR2: SGHTA and FQGTGA. Trimming took off 5 bases at V and 0 bases at J, with 13 bases between the two ends. The CDR3 has 15 amino acids. The CDR3 DNA is TGTGCCAGCAGCCCGACGGGGGGACCTAACTATGGCTACACCTTC. Protein sequence: CASSPTGGPNYGYTF.

A remark on this clone: Mismatch with germline at one junction end may stem from a read error. Distinct nucleotide sequences in the sample also encode this CDR3. J is TRBJ1-1 and V is TRBV29-1; D remains unclear. The CDR3 spans 14 residues. CDR1 SQVTM and CDR2 ANQGSEA come from the germline V gene. The CDR3 reads CSVGGRGVGTEAFF. The CDR3 nucleotides read TGCAGCGTCGGAGGACGGGGAGTGGGCACTGAGGCTTTCTTT.

This clone was counted once. This chain joins TRBV19 and TRBJ1-5; 11 bases match TRBD1. This CDR3 contains 17 residues. J was trimmed by 5 bases and V by 6 bases; bases with no gene match: 12. CDR1 LNHDA and CDR2 SQIVND come from the germline V gene (reference sequence). The CDR3 DNA reads as TGTGCCAGTAGCCAAACATTAGGGACAGGGGGGGATCAGCCCCAGCATTTT. Its protein is CASSQTLGTGGDQPQHF.

The rearrangement uses TRBV5-1 and TRBJ1-2, with a possible D match to TRBD1 (5 bases). Germline CDR1 reads SGHRS; CDR2 reads YFSETQ. With 1 base removed from V and 3 bases from J, the gap between germline ends came to 7 bases. The CDR3 has 13 amino acids. For the CDR3, the DNA is TGCGCCAGCAGCTTGATACAGGACTATGGCTACACCTTC. The encoded protein is CASSLIQDYGYTF.

The chain uses TRBV24-1 and TRBJ1-2, with a weak D call TRBD1 (6 bases). Germline lookup yields CDR1 KGHDR and CDR2 SFDVKD. V shed 0 bases and J shed 6 bases, with 10 bases lying between them. The CDR3 covers 14 residues. The CDR3 DNA is TGTGCCACCAGTGATTTGCGGACAGCCCATGGCTACACCTTC. This gives the protein CATSDLRTAHGYTF.

In DNA form, the CDR3 reads TGTGCCTGGAGTGGGAGGGGGGGCCTTGGAGATGAGCAGTTCTTC. Protein: CAWSGRGGLGDEQFF. The chain is built from TRBV30 and TRBJ2-1; D is perhaps TRBD2 (7 bases). The germline CDR1 and CDR2 sequences are GTSNPN and SVGIG (reference sequence). The CDR3 totals 15 residues. Trimming left V 1 base short and J 8 bases short, with 18 bases between.

V usage is TRBV4-2 and J usage is TRBJ1-2, with 7 bases that match TRBD1. This CDR3 is built from 14 residues. Per the germline V gene, CDR1 is LGHNA and CDR2 is YNFKEQ. The V gene end was trimmed by 4 bases and the J gene end by 2 bases; junction bases not matched to a gene: 4. The CDR3 loop is CASSPTGENYGYTF. The CDR3 DNA is TGTGCCAGCAGCCCAACAGGGGAAAACTATGGCTACACCTTC.

The gene calls are TRBV2 and TRBJ1-4; no firm D call. V lost 5 bases and J 7 bases, leaving 11 bases between the germline ends. The V gene's germline CDR1 is SNHLY and CDR2 FYNNEI. This CDR3 is built from 13 residues. In DNA form, the CDR3 reads TGTGCCAGCAGTCCGGTGATCGGTGAAAAACTGTTTTTT. Protein: CASSPVIGEKLFF.

The chain combines TRBV5-4 with TRBJ2-7; a weak D match, TRBD1 (6 bases). Germline V gene lookup returns CDR1 SGHNT and CDR2 YYREEE (reference sequence). The CDR3 runs 15 residues. V was shortened by 0 bases and J by 6 bases, with 16 bases between the two germline ends. The CDR3 DNA follows: TGTGCCAGCAGCTTGGCGGCAGGGGCCATAACCGAGCAGTACTTC. Protein product: CASSLAAGAITEQYF.

The J gene is TRBJ1-1, the V gene TRBV5-6, with D possibly TRBD1 on 5 matching bases. Trimming left V 0 bases short and J 0 bases short, with 15 bases between. The germline gives CDR1 SGHDT, CDR2 YYEEEE. The CDR3 totals 17 residues. In nucleotides, the CDR3 is TGTGCCAGCAGCTTGGTAGTAGTGCAGGGAATGAACACTGAAGCTTTCTTT. Translating it yields CASSLVVVQGMNTEAFF.

This clone was seen once. The gene calls are TRBV7-3 and TRBJ2-2, with D perhaps TRBD2 (6 bases). Trimming took off 5 bases at V and 0 bases at J, with 7 bases between the two ends. CDR1 is SGHTA, CDR2 FQGTGA, per germline. The CDR3 length is 14 residues. The CDR3 nucleotides read TGTGCCAGCAGCAGACTAGCGAACACCGGGGAGCTGTTTTTT. Translated: CASSRLANTGELFF.

The J gene is TRBJ2-1, the V gene TRBV14; TRBD1 aligns across 11 bases. Germline-derived CDR1 and CDR2 are SGHDN and FVKESK. Losses at the gene ends were 2 bases for V and 9 bases for J; bases not matched to a gene: 6. The CDR3 has 15 amino acids. The CDR3 reads CASSQPGQGEGEQFF. In DNA form, the CDR3 reads TGTGCCAGCAGCCAACCGGGACAGGGGGAAGGTGAGCAGTTCTTC.

The CDR3 sequence: CASSEQDSTEAFF. CDR3 coding DNA: TGTGCCAGCAGTGAACAGGACAGTACTGAAGCTTTCTTT. The chain is built from TRBV6-4 and TRBJ1-1; D might be TRBD1 (6 bases). Germline V gene data show CDR1 as MRHNA and CDR2 as SNTAGT. Trimming took off 3 bases at V and 5 bases at J, with 10 bases between the two ends. The CDR3 is made up of 13 amino acids.

The chain carries TRBV30 and TRBJ2-7; 10 nucleotides match TRBD1. The CDR3 contains 14 residues. V shed 1 base and J 0 bases; nucleotides not matched to a gene: 0. Germline V gene data show CDR1 as GTSNPN and CDR2 as SVGIG (reference sequence). CDR3 nucleotides: TGTGCCTGGAGTGGGACAGGGGGCTCCTACGAGCAGTACTTC. Protein sequence: CAWSGTGGSYEQYF.

This clone was recorded once. The chain couples TRBV7-9 to TRBJ1-1; TRBD1 might be the D (6 bases). V was shortened by 2 bases and J by 11 bases, with 15 bases between the two germline ends. The CDR3 is 13 amino acids. Looked up from germline, CDR1 is SEHNR and CDR2 is FQNEAQ (reference sequence). Here the CDR3 reads CASSLNSGQGAFF. CDR3 DNA: TGTGCCAGCAGCTTAAACTCTGGGCAGGGGGCTTTCTTT. Variable domain in full (rest from reference TRBV7-9 and TRBJ1-1): DTGVSQNPRHKITKRGQNVTFRCDPISEHNRLYWYRQTLGQGPEFLTYFQNEAQLEKSRLLSDRFSAERPKGSFSTLEIQRTEQGDSAMYLCASSLNSGQGAFFGQGTRLTVV.

This sequence joins TRBV29-1 and TRBJ1-2; D unclear. CDR1 is SQVTM, CDR2 ANQGSEA, per germline. The V end lost 4 bases, the J end lost 10 bases, and 10 bases lay between the germline ends. There are 10 residues in the CDR3. The CDR3: CSVGLSDYTF. The CDR3 bases are TGCAGCGTTGGGTTGTCAGACTACACCTTC.

The V call is TRBV29-1, the J call TRBJ1-1; tentatively, D is TRBD1 (6 bases). The CDR3 has 13 amino acids. The V end was cut by 8 bases, the J end by 4 bases, with 17 bases between. CDR1 SQVTM and CDR2 ANQGSEA come from the germline V gene. The CDR3 spells CSTWGGPTTEAFF. In DNA, the CDR3 is TGCAGCACCTGGGGGGGGCCAACCACTGAAGCTTTCTTT.

V and J are TRBV19 and TRBJ1-5; 10 bases line up with TRBD1. V dropped 8 bases and J dropped 8; count of bases not matched to a gene: 3. Germline lookup yields CDR1 LNHDA and CDR2 SQIVND (reference sequence). CDR3 size: 12 residues. CDR3 coding DNA: TGTGCCAGTGACAGGGGGCCGGAGCCCCAGCATTTT. The encoded protein is CASDRGPEPQHF.

The chain joins TRBV12-5 to TRBJ1-6; 9 bases fit TRBD1. The CDR3 totals 17 residues. The junction had 6 bases not matched to a gene; V was cut back by 3 bases and J by 3 bases. Per germline, CDR1 LGHNT and CDR2 FRNRAP. CDR3 DNA sequence: TGTGCTAGTGGTTTAGTCACAGGGGGCGACTATAATTCACCCCTCCACTTT. It encodes CASGLVTGGDYNSPLHF.